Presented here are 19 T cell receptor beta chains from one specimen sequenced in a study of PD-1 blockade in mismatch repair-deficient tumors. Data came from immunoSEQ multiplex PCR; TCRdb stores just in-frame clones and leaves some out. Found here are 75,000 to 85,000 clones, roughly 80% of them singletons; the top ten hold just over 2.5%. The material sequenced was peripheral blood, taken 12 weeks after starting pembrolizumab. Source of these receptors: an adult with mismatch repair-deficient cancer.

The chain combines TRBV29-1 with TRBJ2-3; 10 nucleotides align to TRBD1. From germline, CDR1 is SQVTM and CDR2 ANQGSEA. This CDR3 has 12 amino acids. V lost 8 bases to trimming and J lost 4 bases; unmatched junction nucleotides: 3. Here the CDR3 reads CSFGQGADTQYF. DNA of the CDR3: TGCAGCTTCGGACAGGGGGCAGATACGCAGTATTTT.

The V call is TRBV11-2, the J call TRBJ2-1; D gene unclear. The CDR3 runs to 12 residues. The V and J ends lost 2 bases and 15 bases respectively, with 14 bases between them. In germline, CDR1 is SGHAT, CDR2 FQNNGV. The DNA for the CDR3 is TGTGCCAGCAGCTTAAGTCTCCAGGATCGGTTCTTC. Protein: CASSLSLQDRFF.

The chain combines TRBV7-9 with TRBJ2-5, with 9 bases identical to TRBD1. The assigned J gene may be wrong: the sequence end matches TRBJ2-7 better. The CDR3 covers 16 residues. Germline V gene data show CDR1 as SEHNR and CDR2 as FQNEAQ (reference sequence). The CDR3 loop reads CASSLILTGGSYEQYF. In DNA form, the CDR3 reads TGTGCCAGCAGCTTAATTCTGACAGGGGGCTCCTACGAGCAGTACTTC.

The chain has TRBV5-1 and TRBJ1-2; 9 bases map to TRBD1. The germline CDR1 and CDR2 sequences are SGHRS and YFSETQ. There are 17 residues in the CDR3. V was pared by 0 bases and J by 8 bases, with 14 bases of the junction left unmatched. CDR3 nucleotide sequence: TGCGCCAGCAGCTTGGTTCCCCCACAGGGGGCGCGCCACGGCTACACCTTC. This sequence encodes CASSLVPPQGARHGYTF.

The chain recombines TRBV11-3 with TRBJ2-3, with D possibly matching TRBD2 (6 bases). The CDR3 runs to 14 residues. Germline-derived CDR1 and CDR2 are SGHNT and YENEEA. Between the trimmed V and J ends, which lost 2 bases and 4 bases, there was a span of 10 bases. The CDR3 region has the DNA TGTGCCAGCAGCTTATACGGAGGGGCAGATACGCAGTATTTT. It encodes CASSLYGGADTQYF.

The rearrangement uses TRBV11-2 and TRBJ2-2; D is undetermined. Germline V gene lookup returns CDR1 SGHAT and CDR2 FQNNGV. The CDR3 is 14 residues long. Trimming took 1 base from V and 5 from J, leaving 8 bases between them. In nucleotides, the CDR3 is TGTGCCAGCAGCTTAGTTGAACGTACCGGGGAGCTGTTTTTT. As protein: CASSLVERTGELFF.

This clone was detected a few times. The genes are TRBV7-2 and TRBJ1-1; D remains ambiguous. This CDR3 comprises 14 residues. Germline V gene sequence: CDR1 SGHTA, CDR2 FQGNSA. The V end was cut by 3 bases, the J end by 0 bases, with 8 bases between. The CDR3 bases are TGTGCCAGCAGCTTTACCGCCATGAACACTGAAGCTTTCTTT. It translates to CASSFTAMNTEAFF.

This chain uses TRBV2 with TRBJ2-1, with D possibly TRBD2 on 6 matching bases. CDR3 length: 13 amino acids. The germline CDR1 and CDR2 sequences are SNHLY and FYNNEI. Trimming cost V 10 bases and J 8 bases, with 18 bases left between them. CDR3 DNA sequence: TGTGCCACCTTGGGCCTTACGGGGGATGAGCAGTTCTTC. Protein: CATLGLTGDEQFF.

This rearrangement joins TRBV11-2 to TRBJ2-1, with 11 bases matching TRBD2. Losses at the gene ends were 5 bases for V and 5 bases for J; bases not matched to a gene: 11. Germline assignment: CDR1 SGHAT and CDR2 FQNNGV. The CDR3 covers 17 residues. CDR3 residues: CASSPPKGTSGDNEQFF. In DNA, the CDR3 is TGTGCCAGCAGCCCCCCGAAAGGGACTAGCGGAGACAATGAGCAGTTCTTC.

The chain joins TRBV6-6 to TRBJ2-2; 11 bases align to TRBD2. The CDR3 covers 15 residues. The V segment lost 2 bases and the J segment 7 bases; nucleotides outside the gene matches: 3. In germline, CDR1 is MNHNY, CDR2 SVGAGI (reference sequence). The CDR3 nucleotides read TGTGCCAGCAGTTACAGTACTAGCGGGGGCGGGGAGCTGTTTTTT. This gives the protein CASSYSTSGGGELFF.

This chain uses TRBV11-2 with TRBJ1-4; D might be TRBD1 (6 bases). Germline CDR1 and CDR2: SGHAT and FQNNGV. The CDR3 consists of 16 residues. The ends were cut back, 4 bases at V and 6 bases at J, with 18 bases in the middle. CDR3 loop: CASSSLRGSLHEKLFF. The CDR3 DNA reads TGTGCCAGCAGCTCCCTAAGGGGGAGTCTTCATGAAAAACTGTTTTTT.

The CDR3 sequence: CASSRASTAQETQYF. The CDR3 DNA reads as TGTGCCAGCAGCCGTGCCTCGACAGCACAAGAGACCCAGTACTTC. The chain has TRBV4-2 and TRBJ2-5; perhaps TRBD1 as D (5 bases). Germline V gives CDR1 LGHNA, CDR2 YNFKEQ. The length of the CDR3 is 15 residues. The ends were cut back, 4 bases at V and 2 bases at J, with 14 bases in the middle.

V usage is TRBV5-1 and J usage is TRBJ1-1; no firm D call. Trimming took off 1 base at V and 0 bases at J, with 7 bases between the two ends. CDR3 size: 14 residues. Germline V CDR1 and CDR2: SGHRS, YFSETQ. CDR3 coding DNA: TGCGCCAGCAGCTTGACGGCCCTGAACACTGAAGCTTTCTTT. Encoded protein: CASSLTALNTEAFF.

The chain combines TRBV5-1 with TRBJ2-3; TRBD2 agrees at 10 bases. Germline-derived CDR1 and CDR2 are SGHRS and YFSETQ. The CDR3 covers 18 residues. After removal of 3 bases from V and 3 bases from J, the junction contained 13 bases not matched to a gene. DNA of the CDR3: TGCGCCAGCAGCTGGGGGGGTGAACTAGCGGGAAGGACAGATACGCAGTATTTT. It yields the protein CASSWGGELAGRTDTQYF.

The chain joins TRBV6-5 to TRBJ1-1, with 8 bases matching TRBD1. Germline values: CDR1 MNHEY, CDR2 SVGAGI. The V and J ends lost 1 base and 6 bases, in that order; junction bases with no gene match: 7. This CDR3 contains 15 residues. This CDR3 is CASSYFDNRGAEAFF. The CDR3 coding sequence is TGTGCCAGCAGTTACTTCGACAACAGGGGGGCTGAAGCTTTCTTT.

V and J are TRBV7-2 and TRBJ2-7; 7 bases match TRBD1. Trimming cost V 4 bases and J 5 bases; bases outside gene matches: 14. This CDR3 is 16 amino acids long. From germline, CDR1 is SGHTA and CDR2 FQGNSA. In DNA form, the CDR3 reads TGTGCCAGCAGCTCACTTGAGGGGGCGGCTTACCACGAGCAGTACTTC. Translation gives CASSSLEGAAYHEQYF.

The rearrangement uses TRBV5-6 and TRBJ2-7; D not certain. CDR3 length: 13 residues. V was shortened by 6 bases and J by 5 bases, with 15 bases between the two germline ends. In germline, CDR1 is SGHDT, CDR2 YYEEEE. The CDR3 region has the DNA TGTGCCAGCAACCAGCGCCCCTCTCACGAGCAGTACTTC. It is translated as CASNQRPSHEQYF.

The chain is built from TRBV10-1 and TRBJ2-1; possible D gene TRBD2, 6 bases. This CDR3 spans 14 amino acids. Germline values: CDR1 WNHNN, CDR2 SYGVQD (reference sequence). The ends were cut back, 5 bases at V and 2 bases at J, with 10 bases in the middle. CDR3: CASSTGVTYNEQFF. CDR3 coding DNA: TGCGCCAGCAGTACGGGAGTCACCTACAATGAGCAGTTCTTC.

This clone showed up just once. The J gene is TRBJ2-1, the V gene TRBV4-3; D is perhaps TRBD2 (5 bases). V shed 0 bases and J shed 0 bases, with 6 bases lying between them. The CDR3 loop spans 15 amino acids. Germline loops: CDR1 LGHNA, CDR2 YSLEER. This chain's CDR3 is CASSQDGSSYNEQFF. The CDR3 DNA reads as TGCGCCAGCAGCCAAGATGGGAGCTCCTACAATGAGCAGTTCTTC.